This is a list of T cell receptor beta chains from one sample in a study of blood T cell repertoires in COVID-19. The repertoire was sequenced with immunoSEQ multiplex PCR; TCRdb's copy has only in-frame clones and lacks some. In the table there are about 170,000 clones, around nine tenths of which are singletons. Sequencing was performed on peripheral blood. These TCRs come from a man between 70 and 80 years old with acute or convalescent COVID-19. Both conserved end residues are part of each CDR3. Each record gives: V gene, D gene, J gene, clone size, CDR3 protein, CDR3 DNA. A D gene is named only where the DNA matches it firmly. Size values are once, few and many counts, or a class for expanded clones, and some rows have none.

TRBV7-8	-	TRBJ2-7	-	CASSRRPGTSYEQYF	TGTGCCAGCAGCCGGCGGCCCGGGACTTCCTACGAGCAGTACTTC
TRBV18	-	TRBJ1-1	-	CASSPQTGIMNTEAFF	TGTGCCAGCTCACCACAGACAGGTATCATGAACACTGAAGCTTTCTTT
TRBV10-3	TRBD1	TRBJ2-1	-	CAIRNGSGQGREQFF	TGTGCCATCAGGAACGGTTCGGGACAGGGGCGTGAGCAGTTCTTC
TRBV21-1	-	TRBJ2-7	-	CASSKEGGVTYEQYF	TGTGCCAGCAGCAAAGAAGGGGGTGTCACCTACGAGCAGTACTTC
TRBV7-8	-	TRBJ1-4	-	CASSLFYLSNEKLFF	TGTGCCAGCAGCTTATTTTACTTGTCTAATGAAAAACTGTTTTTT
TRBV15	-	TRBJ2-3	-	CATSGTRAVTDTQYF	TGTGCCACCAGCGGCACCAGGGCGGTAACAGATACGCAGTATTTT
TRBV29-1	TRBD1	TRBJ2-3	-	CSVAPGQGPDTQYF	TGCAGCGTTGCCCCGGGACAGGGCCCAGATACGCAGTATTTT
TRBV4-3	TRBD1	TRBJ2-1	-	CASSQLGTGDNEQFF	TGCGCCAGCAGCCAATTAGGGACAGGGGACAATGAGCAGTTCTTC
TRBV9	TRBD1	TRBJ1-1	-	CASSVDRVMNTEAFF	TGTGCCAGCAGCGTGGACAGGGTCATGAACACTGAAGCTTTCTTT
TRBV7-8	TRBD1	TRBJ2-7	-	CASSLALTGDPYEQYF	TGTGCCAGCAGCTTAGCTCTAACAGGGGACCCCTACGAGCAGTACTTC
TRBV10-1	TRBD1	TRBJ2-7	-	CASSSGQDPYEQYF	TGCGCCAGCAGTAGCGGACAGGATCCCTACGAGCAGTACTTC
TRBV6-2/TRBV6-3	TRBD2	TRBJ2-3	-	CASSPSGGSTDTQYF	TGTGCCAGCAGCCCCAGCGGGGGGAGCACAGATACGCAGTATTTT
TRBV6-6	-	TRBJ2-7	-	CASSYSPTRGSYEQYF	TGTGCCAGCAGTTACTCCCCGACCAGGGGCTCCTACGAGCAGTACTTC
TRBV4-2	-	TRBJ2-7	-	CASSQDWHYEQYF	TGTGCCAGCAGCCAGGACTGGCACTACGAGCAGTACTTC
TRBV6-6	-	TRBJ2-7	-	CASRESGYEQYF	TGTGCCAGCAGGGAGAGCGGCTACGAGCAGTACTTC
TRBV2	TRBD1	TRBJ2-5	-	CASSATGAPETQYF	TGTGCCAGCAGTGCGACAGGGGCGCCGGAGACCCAGTACTTC
TRBV9	TRBD1	TRBJ2-7	-	CASSGGTETYEQYF	TGTGCCAGCAGCGGGGGGACAGAGACCTACGAGCAGTACTTC
TRBV12-3/TRBV12-4	TRBD1	TRBJ1-5	-	CASRRTGNQPQHF	TGTGCCAGCAGGCGGACAGGGAATCAGCCCCAGCATTTT
TRBV12-3/TRBV12-4	-	TRBJ2-5	-	CASSGSGETQYF	TGTGCCAGCTCGGGGTCCGGGGAGACCCAGTACTTC
TRBV6-5	TRBD1	TRBJ1-1	-	CASSYTPQGAEAFF	TGTGCCAGCAGTTACACGCCCCAGGGGGCTGAAGCTTTCTTT
TRBV4-2	TRBD1	TRBJ1-1	-	CASSRTGEAFF	TGTGCCAGCAGCCGGACAGGTGAGGCTTTCTTT
TRBV4-3	TRBD2	TRBJ2-3	-	CASSQEWTSGGAGTDTQYF	TGCGCCAGCAGCCAAGAGTGGACTAGCGGGGGGGCGGGCACAGATACGCAGTATTTT
TRBV5-1	TRBD1	TRBJ2-3	-	CASSLQGHTDTQYF	TGCGCCAGCAGCTTACAGGGGCACACAGATACGCAGTATTTT
TRBV19	TRBD1	TRBJ1-5	-	CASSIPGQGLNQPQHF	TGTGCCAGTAGTATCCCGGGACAGGGCCTCAATCAGCCCCAGCATTTT
TRBV28	-	TRBJ2-7	-	CASSLATYEQYF	TGTGCCAGCAGTTTGGCCACCTACGAGCAGTACTTC
TRBV28	TRBD2	TRBJ2-7	-	CASITYPGGEQYF	TGTGCCAGCATCACATATCCGGGGGGCGAGCAGTACTTC
TRBV5-4	TRBD2	TRBJ2-2	-	CASSLLAGAQGTGELFF	TGTGCCAGCAGCTTGTTAGCGGGGGCCCAGGGCACCGGGGAGCTGTTTTTT
TRBV23-1	TRBD1	TRBJ1-2	few	CASSHGGTGPHGYTF	TGCGCCAGCAGTCACGGCGGGACAGGGCCTCATGGCTACACCTTC
TRBV5-1	-	TRBJ2-7	-	CASSLVLVSEQYF	TGCGCCAGCAGCTTGGTCCTAGTAAGCGAGCAGTACTTC
TRBV13	-	TRBJ2-7	-	CASSRGLIISEQYF	TGTGCCAGCAGTAGAGGACTGATAATCTCCGAGCAGTACTTC
TRBV6-5	-	TRBJ2-5	-	CASRGGKQETQYF	TGTGCCAGCAGGGGGGGTAAACAAGAGACCCAGTACTTC
TRBV2	TRBD1	TRBJ2-1	-	CACDRDRGNNEQFF	TGTGCCTGCGACCGGGACAGGGGCAACAATGAGCAGTTCTTC
TRBV4-1	TRBD2	TRBJ2-3	-	CASRSSGSTDTQYF	TGCGCCAGCAGGTCTAGCGGTAGCACAGATACGCAGTATTTT
TRBV9	-	TRBJ2-7	-	CASSGQTGYEQYF	TGTGCCAGCAGCGGACAGACAGGTTACGAGCAGTACTTC